This T cell receptor beta chain was sequenced in a study of T cells in tumors after PD-1 blockade. Background on the study: On average, peripheral blood gave around 110,000 TCR templates and over 35,000 unique clonotypes.

Genomic DNA template from tumor biopsies or peripheral blood, about 600 ng to 6,500 ng input. Whole-study findings and limits: Blood contained approximately 40% of the tumor's TCR clonotypes.

As regards this clone: The antigen is not known.

The table came from immunoSEQ multiplex PCR; TCRdb's copy has only in-frame clones and leaves some out. This table has under 40,000 clones, roughly 76% appearing once. Germline V gene lookup returns CDR1 MNHEY and CDR2 SVGAGI. The CDR3 contains 14 residues. The junction had 9 bases not matched to a gene; V was cut back by 6 bases and J by 14 bases. This TCR derives from a human donor with basal cell carcinoma. V and J are TRBV6-5 and TRBJ2-1; TRBD2 aligns across 14 bases. Sequenced material: PBMCs, taken after anti-PD-1 treatment. The CDR3 loop is CASRGTSGGEVKFF. As DNA, the CDR3 is TGTGCCAGCAGGGGGACTAGCGGGGGAGAAGTAAAGTTCTTC.